The 28 T cell receptor beta chains in this list originate from one sample, sequenced in a study of identifying expanded T cells in peripheral blood. Here immunoSEQ multiplex PCR was the method, and the copy in TCRdb shows in-frame clones only, minus some. The sample lists about 94,000 clones; 88% were seen once. Sequenced sample: blood. Receptors originate from a person aged 18 to 70 in good health.

The genes are TRBV4-3 and TRBJ2-1; 11 bases map to TRBD2. V trimming: 2 bases; J trimming: 0 bases; junction bases outside the gene matches: 3. CDR1 is LGHNA, CDR2 YSLEER, per germline. The CDR3 extends over 17 amino acids. The CDR3 sequence: CASSQSLAGGSYNEQFF. CDR3 sequence (DNA): TGCGCCAGCAGCCAAAGCCTAGCGGGAGGCTCCTACAATGAGCAGTTCTTC.

The V call is TRBV27, the J call TRBJ1-1; D might be TRBD1 (5 bases). Germline CDR1 and CDR2: MNHEY and SMNVEV (reference sequence). CDR3 length equals 16 residues. The germline V and J ends were trimmed by 3 bases and 1 base, with 15 bases remaining between them. In DNA form, the CDR3 reads TGTGCCAGCAGTTTTATGTCGGGGGTAGGGAACACTGAAGCTTTCTTT. Protein: CASSFMSGVGNTEAFF.

The chain couples TRBV13 to TRBJ1-2, with D perhaps TRBD1 (5 bases). Germline CDR1 reads PRHDT; CDR2 reads FYEKMQ (reference sequence). CDR3 size: 13 residues. V was shortened by 8 bases and J by 2 bases, with 12 bases between the two germline ends. In DNA, the CDR3 is TGTGCCAGCTCAAGGGGAGAGAACTATGGCTACACCTTC. Translating it yields CASSRGENYGYTF.

The chain joins TRBV5-6 to TRBJ1-2, with D perhaps TRBD1 (5 bases). Germline V gives CDR1 SGHDT, CDR2 YYEEEE. CDR3 length: 18 residues. Trimming stripped 0 bases from V and 4 bases from J, with 22 bases between. In DNA, the CDR3 is TGTGCCAGCAGCTTGGAATTCTCGACGGGGGGAGCAGTCTATGGCTACACCTTC. Amino acids: CASSLEFSTGGAVYGYTF.

A note on this clone: The sample contains more than one DNA sequence encoding this CDR3. The gene calls are TRBV30 and TRBJ1-2; 11 nucleotides match TRBD1. The CDR3 consists of 14 residues. After removal of 5 bases from V and 8 bases from J, the junction contained 10 bases not matched to a gene. Germline CDR1 reads GTSNPN; CDR2 reads SVGIG (reference sequence). CDR3 in DNA: TGTGCCTGGGGTGGGACAGGGGGGAGAAGGGGCTACACCTTC. This gives the protein CAWGGTGGRRGYTF.

There are a few counts of this clone. CDR3 sequence: CASSVVDRGPIYGYTF. The CDR3 region has the DNA TGTGCCAGCAGCGTAGTGGACAGGGGCCCAATCTATGGCTACACCTTC. This sequence joins TRBV9 and TRBJ1-2, with 9 bases matching TRBD1. V gave up 0 bases and J gave up 4 bases; unmatched junction bases: 7. The CDR3 has 16 amino acids. Germline loops: CDR1 SGDLS, CDR2 YYNGEE.

The chain is built from TRBV5-1 and TRBJ2-7, with D possibly being TRBD1 (7 bases). Germline-derived CDR1 and CDR2 are SGHRS and YFSETQ. The CDR3 has 14 residues. Trimming took off 6 bases at V and 6 bases at J, with 19 bases between the two ends. The CDR3 DNA reads TGCGCCAGCATGGAGGAGGGGGCGGCACCCGAGCAGTACTTC. Amino acid sequence: CASMEEGAAPEQYF.

This rearrangement joins TRBV15 to TRBJ2-1; D might be TRBD2 (7 bases). In germline, CDR1 is LNHNV, CDR2 YYDKDF (reference sequence). Trimming pared 5 bases from V and 6 bases from J, leaving 17 bases between. This CDR3 is built from 15 residues. Here the CDR3 DNA reads TGTGCCACCAGCCTGAGGGGGAGGGAGGGCAATGAGCAGTTCTTC. Amino acids: CATSLRGREGNEQFF. Filled out from reference TRBV15 and TRBJ2-1, the complete variable domain reads DAMVIQNPRYQVTQFGKPVTLSCSQTLNHNVMYWYQQKSSQAPKLLFHYYDKDFNNEADTPDNFQSRRPNTSFCFLDIRSPGLGDTAMYLCATSLRGREGNEQFFGPGTRLTVL.

The chain links TRBV5-4 to TRBJ1-1, with a weak D call TRBD1 (6 bases). There are 16 residues in the CDR3. CDR1 and CDR2 (germline): SGHNT, YYREEE (reference sequence). V was cut by 4 bases and J by 4 bases, with 20 bases left in between. CDR3 bases: TGTGCCAGCAGCCCTTGTGGGCGGGGGCCGGTCACTGAAGCTTTCTTT. This gives the protein CASSPCGRGPVTEAFF.

The chain couples TRBV29-1 to TRBJ2-1; 9 bases line up with TRBD1. Trimming at V came to 3 bases and at J to 6 bases, leaving 9 bases not matched to a gene. The germline V gene has CDR1 SQVTM and CDR2 ANQGSEA. This CDR3 is 15 amino acids long. The CDR3 DNA sequence: TGCAGCGTTGAGGTCGGGACAGGGTGGTTCAATGAGCAGTTCTTC. This translates into CSVEVGTGWFNEQFF.

This clone is a singleton in its sample. The rearrangement joins TRBV7-9 to TRBJ2-1, with TRBD2 identical over 13 bases. Germline V gives CDR1 SEHNR, CDR2 FQNEAQ (reference sequence). The CDR3 totals 15 residues. The trim removed 5 bases at V and 7 bases at J, leaving 5 bases unmatched. The CDR3 nucleotides read TGTGCCAGCAGCGAGGGACTAGCGGGAACTAATGAGCAGTTCTTC. This codes for CASSEGLAGTNEQFF.

The J gene is TRBJ2-2, the V gene TRBV7-3, with no clear D. Deletions cut 0 bases from V and 3 bases from J, with 5 bases between. Germline V CDR1 and CDR2: SGHTA, FQGTGA. The CDR3 spans 14 residues. CDR3 bases: TGTGCCAGCAGCTTAACTGCCGACACCGGGGAGCTGTTTTTT. Translation: CASSLTADTGELFF.

The genes are TRBV11-3 and TRBJ2-3; the match to TRBD2 covers 9 bases. This CDR3 is built from 16 residues. CDR1 SGHNT and CDR2 YENEEA come from the germline V gene. V lost 1 base, J lost 2 bases, and 4 bases stayed unmatched. The CDR3 sequence is CASSLGAGGPTDTQYF. As DNA, the CDR3 is TGTGCCAGCAGCTTAGGTGCGGGGGGGCCCACAGATACGCAGTATTTT.

The gene calls are TRBV18 and TRBJ1-1, with D unresolved. Between the trimmed V and J ends, which lost 2 bases and 4 bases, there was a span of 8 bases. Germline-derived CDR1 and CDR2 are KGHSH and LQKENI. CDR3 length: 13 residues. The DNA of the CDR3 is TGTGCCAGCTCACCAAGGAAGCTCACTGAAGCTTTCTTT. The encoded protein is CASSPRKLTEAFF.

This clone was detected only once. In DNA form, the CDR3 reads TGCGCCAGCAGCCTGGGCCCCCCGGGGGTTCCTGAAGCTTTCTTT. The encoded protein is CASSLGPPGVPEAFF. This sequence joins TRBV4-1 and TRBJ1-1, with D possibly TRBD1 on 5 matching bases. CDR3 length: 15 residues. V lost 4 bases, J lost 6 bases, and 18 bases lay in between. Per the germline V gene, CDR1 is MGHRA and CDR2 is YSYEKL.

This clone was detected a few times. The chain links TRBV27 to TRBJ2-2; D is unresolved. V lost 5 bases and J 5 bases, leaving 12 bases between the germline ends. The CDR3 contains 14 residues. Germline V lookup: CDR1 MNHEY, CDR2 SMNVEV (reference sequence). The CDR3 spells CASSARDRTGELFF. In DNA form, the CDR3 reads TGTGCCAGCAGTGCAAGGGATCGGACCGGGGAGCTGTTTTTT.

V and J are TRBV13 and TRBJ1-6, with D tentatively TRBD1 (5 bases). V lost 1 base, J lost 10 bases, and 14 bases lay in between. The germline V gene encodes CDR1 PRHDT and CDR2 FYEKMQ (reference sequence). The CDR3 is 15 amino acids. The CDR3 coding sequence is TGTGCCAGCAGCTTAGAGGGCAGGGTGGGATCACCCCTCCACTTT. Its translation is CASSLEGRVGSPLHF.

This chain connects TRBV6-5 to TRBJ1-4; D gene uncertain. From germline, CDR1 is MNHEY and CDR2 SVGAGI. This CDR3 spans 13 amino acids. V lost 3 bases and J lost 5, with 7 bases in between. CDR3 region: CASSYERNEKLFF. DNA for the CDR3: TGTGCCAGCAGTTATGAGCGAAATGAAAAACTGTTTTTT.

The genes are TRBV20-1 and TRBJ1-4, with unresolved D. The CDR3 extends over 11 amino acids. V lost 5 bases, J lost 11 bases, and 12 bases lay in between. The germline V gene has CDR1 DFQATT and CDR2 SNEGSKA (reference sequence). This CDR3 is CSAPEMGKLFF. As DNA, the CDR3 is TGCAGTGCTCCGGAGATGGGGAAACTGTTTTTT.

This clone has more than one count but fewer than ten. The chain couples TRBV7-3 to TRBJ1-2; D is ambiguous. The V gene's germline CDR1 is SGHTA and CDR2 FQGTGA. CDR3 size: 15 residues. V lost 3 bases to trimming and J lost 4 bases, with 15 bases between them. The CDR3 DNA reads TGTGCCAGCAGCTTTGTAGAGGCAGGCCCCTATGGCTACACCTTC. This sequence encodes CASSFVEAGPYGYTF.

The chain has TRBV13 and TRBJ2-1; tentatively, D is TRBD1 (6 bases). Trimming removed 4 bases at V and 1 base at J, with 17 bases between. The CDR3 sequence is 17 residues long. Looked up from germline, CDR1 is PRHDT and CDR2 is FYEKMQ (reference sequence). The CDR3 region has the DNA TGTGCCAGCAGCTCAAGGGCCCTAGGACAGTCCTACAATGAGCAGTTCTTC. It yields the protein CASSSRALGQSYNEQFF.

This clone was found once. This chain links TRBV6-6 with TRBJ1-5, with D unclear. V lost 8 bases and J lost 3, with 8 bases in between. The CDR3 runs to 12 residues. Per the germline V gene, CDR1 is MNHNY and CDR2 is SVGAGI (reference sequence). The chain's CDR3 is CASRGYNQPQHF. In DNA form, the CDR3 reads TGTGCCAGCCGGGGATACAATCAGCCCCAGCATTTT.

CDR3 DNA: TGTGCCAGCAGCAAAGAAGGGCAGGGGAACCAAGACACCGGGGAGCTGTTTTTT. It yields the protein CASSKEGQGNQDTGELFF. This rearrangement joins TRBV21-1 to TRBJ2-2; no DNA check was done on the table's D call, TRBD1. TRBV21-1 is a documented pseudogene. The CDR3 runs to 18 residues.

V gene TRBV6-1 combines with J gene TRBJ2-5, with 10 bases that match TRBD1. This CDR3 spans 14 amino acids. Germline V gene lookup returns CDR1 MNHNS and CDR2 SASEGT. The junction had 5 bases not matched to a gene; V was cut back by 6 bases and J by 4 bases. The CDR3 here is CASRGGQGLETQYF. CDR3 coding DNA: TGTGCCAGCAGGGGGGGACAGGGGTTAGAGACCCAGTACTTC.

V and J are TRBV7-9 and TRBJ1-2; D not certain. The CDR3 sequence is 15 residues long. V was trimmed by 5 bases and J by 3 bases, leaving 16 bases between them. Germline lookup yields CDR1 SEHNR and CDR2 FQNEAQ (reference sequence). The CDR3, as DNA: TGTGCCAGCAGCCCACCCCCACCGGGCGACTATGGCTACACCTTC. This translates into CASSPPPPGDYGYTF.

This chain connects TRBV2 to TRBJ1-4; 7 bases fit TRBD1. CDR1 SNHLY and CDR2 FYNNEI come from the germline V gene. Germline trimming cut 8 bases from V and 7 bases from J; bases unmatched to any gene: 4. This CDR3 contains 12 residues. The CDR3 loop reads CASGGQTEKLFF. The CDR3 nucleotides are TGTGCCAGCGGGGGACAGACTGAAAAACTGTTTTTT.

The V and J genes are TRBV10-3 and TRBJ2-6, with 10 bases that match TRBD1. Germline V CDR1 and CDR2: ENHRY, SYGVKD. This CDR3 has 18 residues. Trimming at V came to 4 bases and at J to 0 bases, leaving 6 bases not matched to a gene. For the CDR3, the DNA is TGTGCCATCAGTGGCGGGCGGACAGGGGGCTCTGGGGCCAACGTCCTGACTTTC. This encodes CAISGGRTGGSGANVLTF.

This clone has a single count. The CDR3, as DNA: TGTGCCAGCAGACAGGGTTTAGGATTAGGCACTGAAGCTTTCTTT. This gives the protein CASRQGLGLGTEAFF. The rearrangement uses TRBV9 and TRBJ1-1; perhaps TRBD1 as D (6 bases). The CDR3 extends over 15 amino acids. Trimming pared 5 bases from V and 4 bases from J, leaving 18 bases between. Germline V lookup: CDR1 SGDLS, CDR2 YYNGEE.